The clone carrying this TCR beta chain was observed a few times. As yet, its antigen is unknown. Clones were sequenced by immunoSEQ multiplex PCR, and TCRdb holds only the in-frame ones, with some missing. The table includes 120,000 or so clones, around 94% detected once. The data stem from a study of Tregs in tolerant kidney transplant recipients. General observations from the study: Tregs expanded with activated donor B cells seemed most donor-specific. Validation in larger populations is needed because few patients were studied.

V lost 6 bases and J lost 1; bases outside the gene matches: 9. The V gene's germline CDR1 is LNHDA and CDR2 SQIVND (reference sequence). The CDR3 is 16 residues long. Unstimulated Tregs (CD4+CD25+CD127-) and CD4+CD25- non-Tregs were sorted from PBMCs. This TCR was sampled from a human donor in good health. What was sequenced was CD4+ T cells from blood. V gene TRBV19 combines with J gene TRBJ1-1, with TRBD1 identical over 9 bases. The CDR3 DNA reads TGTGCCAGTAGGACGGGACAGGGAAGAGGGAACACTGAAGCTTTCTTT. This gives the protein CASRTGQGRGNTEAFF.